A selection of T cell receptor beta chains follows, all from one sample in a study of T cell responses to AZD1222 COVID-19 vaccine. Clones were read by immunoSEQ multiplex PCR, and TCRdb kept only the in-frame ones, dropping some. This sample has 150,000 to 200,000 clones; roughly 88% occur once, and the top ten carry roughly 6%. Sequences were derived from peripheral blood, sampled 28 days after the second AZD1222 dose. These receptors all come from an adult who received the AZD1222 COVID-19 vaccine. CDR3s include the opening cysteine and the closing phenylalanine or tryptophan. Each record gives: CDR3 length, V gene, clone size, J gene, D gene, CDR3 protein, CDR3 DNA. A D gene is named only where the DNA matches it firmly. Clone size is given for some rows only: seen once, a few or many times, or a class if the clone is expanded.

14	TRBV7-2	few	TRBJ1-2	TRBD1	CASSPQGQGYGYTF	TGTGCCAGCAGCCCTCAAGGACAGGGATATGGCTACACCTTC
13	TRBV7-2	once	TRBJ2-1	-	CASSWSDWGEQFF	TGTGCCAGCAGCTGGTCCGATTGGGGGGAGCAGTTCTTC
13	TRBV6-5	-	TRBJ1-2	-	CASRPLAGQSYTF	TGTGCCAGCAGGCCTCTTGCAGGGCAAAGCTACACCTTC
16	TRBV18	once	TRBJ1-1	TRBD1	CASSETRSQTGVLAFF	TGTGCCAGCTCAGAGACTCGATCACAGACAGGGGTGTTGGCTTTCTTT
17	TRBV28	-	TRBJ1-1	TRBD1	CASALAGGRDMNTEAFF	TGTGCCAGCGCTCTAGCAGGGGGCAGGGACATGAACACTGAAGCTTTCTTT
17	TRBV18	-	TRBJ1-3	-	CASSPSAMTELGNTIYF	TGTGCCAGCTCACCCTCTGCCATGACAGAACTCGGAAACACCATATATTTT
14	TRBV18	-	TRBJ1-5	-	CASSPRIEGQPQHF	TGTGCCAGCTCACCACGGATAGAAGGACAGCCCCAGCATTTT
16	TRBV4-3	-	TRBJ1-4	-	CASSQDSKATNEKLFF	TGCGCCAGCAGCCAAGATTCGAAGGCAACTAATGAAAAACTGTTTTTT
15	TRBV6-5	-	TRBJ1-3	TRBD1	CASRGQGTIGNTIYF	TGTGCCAGCAGGGGACAGGGTACTATTGGAAACACCATATATTTT
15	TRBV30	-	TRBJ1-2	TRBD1	CAWSVQGARSNGYTF	TGTGCCTGGAGTGTACAGGGGGCGCGGTCGAATGGCTACACCTTC
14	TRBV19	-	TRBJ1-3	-	CASKIRGGGNTIYF	TGTGCCAGTAAGATCCGGGGGGGCGGAAACACCATATATTTT
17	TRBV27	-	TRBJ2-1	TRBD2	CASSLTSGRGVNNEQFF	TGTGCCAGCAGCTTGACTAGCGGGAGGGGGGTAAACAATGAGCAGTTCTTC
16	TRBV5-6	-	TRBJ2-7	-	CASSSPHALPNYEQYF	TGTGCCAGCAGCTCCCCACACGCCCTCCCGAATTACGAGCAGTACTTC
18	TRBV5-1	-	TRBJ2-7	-	CASSYVRPTGILSYEQYF	TGCGCCAGCAGCTACGTACGACCTACAGGGATTCTCTCCTACGAGCAGTACTTC
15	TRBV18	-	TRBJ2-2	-	CASSPGQTNTGELFF	TGTGCCAGCTCACCTGGACAGACAAACACCGGGGAGCTGTTTTTT
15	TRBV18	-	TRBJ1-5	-	CASSPGGGSGQPQHF	TGTGCCAGCTCACCAGGTGGGGGTTCGGGTCAGCCCCAGCATTTT